This TCR beta chain appears in the sequencing data of a study of blood T cell repertoires in COVID-19. At the level of the study: Sources were T cells, B-cell-depleted T cells, or PBMCs; the material itself was cDNA or gDNA.

TCRdb's table, derived via immunoSEQ multiplex PCR, lists solely in-frame clones and lacks some. This table has tens of thousands of clones, 88% appearing once. The sequence came from a woman in her 70s with acute or convalescent COVID-19. Material for sequencing was peripheral blood.

The CDR3 spells CASSLREGSSSEQFF. The CDR3 DNA reads as TGTGCCAGCAGCTTACGGGAGGGCAGTTCGAGTGAGCAGTTCTTC. The chain links TRBV5-4 to TRBJ2-1, with 8 positions matching TRBD2. Germline CDR1 and CDR2: SGHNT and YYREEE (reference sequence). This CDR3 has 15 amino acids. J lost 9 bases, V lost 2 bases, and 10 bases had no gene match.